Following are 10 T cell receptor beta chains from one sample sequenced in a study of blood T cell repertoires in COVID-19. Profiling relied on immunoSEQ multiplex PCR, and the TCRdb table lists in-frame clones only, not all of them. The data hold roughly 120,000 clones, with 80% observed a single time. Specimen: peripheral blood. These receptors all come from a human donor in a cohort sampled during active or convalescent COVID-19.

This clone turned up a few times. This chain connects TRBV4-3 to TRBJ2-7, with TRBD2 as a possible D gene (5 bases). This CDR3 comprises 15 residues. The germline CDR1 and CDR2 sequences are LGHNA and YSLEER. V was pared by 5 bases and J by 3 bases, with 17 bases between. The CDR3 protein is CASSSQRTGSYEQYF. The CDR3 DNA is TGCGCCAGCAGCTCCCAGAGGACTGGCAGCTACGAGCAGTACTTC.

This clone was recorded a few times. The rearrangement links TRBV9 to TRBJ2-3; TRBD2 is a possible D gene (5 bases). The length of the CDR3 is 15 residues. Trimming pared 0 bases from V and 9 bases from J, leaving 17 bases between. The germline CDR1 and CDR2 sequences are SGDLS and YYNGEE. CDR3: CASSVADSALGTQYF. CDR3 nucleotides: TGTGCCAGCAGCGTAGCGGACTCCGCTTTAGGAACGCAGTATTTT.

For the CDR3, the DNA is TGTGCCAGCAGCTTACCCACAGGTCTTGGCTACACCTTC. Encoded protein: CASSLPTGLGYTF. The chain links TRBV12-3 or TRBV12-4 to TRBJ1-2; perhaps TRBD1 as D (5 bases). Trimming shortened V by 6 bases and J by 7 bases, and 15 bases separated the two germline ends. CDR3 length: 13 amino acids.

The CDR3 is CASSLGPSAGEQYF. The CDR3 DNA follows: TGTGCCAGCAGCTTAGGTCCCTCCGCGGGGGAGCAGTACTTC. The gene calls are TRBV11-3 and TRBJ2-7; weak D call: TRBD2 (6 bases). Between the trimmed V and J ends, which lost 1 base and 7 bases, there was a span of 14 bases. The CDR3 sequence is 14 residues long. The germline CDR1 and CDR2 sequences are SGHNT and YENEEA.

The rearrangement uses TRBV13 and TRBJ1-3; D uncertain. Trimming pared 1 base from V and 4 bases from J, leaving 14 bases between. This CDR3 comprises 16 residues. CDR1 PRHDT and CDR2 FYEKMQ come from the germline V gene (reference sequence). The CDR3 DNA follows: TGTGCCAGCAGCTTAGTTACGGGAGACTTGGGAAACACCATATATTTT. Protein sequence: CASSLVTGDLGNTIYF.

The chain has TRBV28 and TRBJ2-3, with 14 bases lining up with TRBD2. V trimming: 8 bases; J trimming: 4 bases; junction bases outside the gene matches: 11. Looked up from germline, CDR1 is MDHEN and CDR2 is SYDVKM. The length of the CDR3 is 17 residues. DNA for the CDR3: TGTGCCAGCGATTGGACTAGCGGGGGGTTCGGTCCAGATACGCAGTATTTT. It translates to CASDWTSGGFGPDTQYF.

The rearrangement links TRBV28 to TRBJ1-1; D is perhaps TRBD1 (6 bases). The CDR3 sequence is 12 residues long. CDR1 is MDHEN, CDR2 SYDVKM, per germline. Trimming took 2 bases from V and 14 from J, leaving 15 bases between them. CDR3 region: CASSLRGNLVFF. The CDR3 region has the DNA TGTGCCAGCAGTTTAAGGGGGAATTTAGTGTTCTTT.

V is TRBV19 and J is TRBJ2-5, with D perhaps TRBD2 (5 bases). Looked up from germline, CDR1 is LNHDA and CDR2 is SQIVND (reference sequence). There are 14 residues in the CDR3. Trimming took 5 bases from V and 2 from J, leaving 12 bases between them. The CDR3 bases are TGTGCCAGTAGTTTTAGTCCGGGACAAGAGACCCAGTACTTC. As protein: CASSFSPGQETQYF.

The chain employs TRBV11-2 and TRBJ2-2; D not certain. This CDR3 is built from 15 residues. Trimming took off 5 bases at V and 6 bases at J, with 16 bases between the two ends. Germline-derived CDR1 and CDR2 are SGHAT and FQNNGV. The CDR3 is CASSLQTGSAGELFF. The CDR3 DNA is TGTGCCAGCAGCCTCCAAACCGGTTCGGCCGGGGAGCTGTTTTTT.

The V and J genes are TRBV11-3 and TRBJ2-1; 8 nucleotides align to TRBD1. The CDR3 runs to 15 residues. Germline lookup yields CDR1 SGHNT and CDR2 YENEEA. V trimming: 5 bases; J trimming: 1 base; junction bases outside the gene matches: 4. The CDR3 region is CASSLDRGSYNEQFF. The CDR3 nucleotides read TGTGCCAGCAGCCTCGACAGGGGTTCCTACAATGAGCAGTTCTTC.